This T cell receptor beta chain comes out of a study of cytomegalovirus exposure and HLA in healthy donors. Comments on this clone: Its antigen remains unknown.

The germline V and J ends were trimmed by 2 bases and 6 bases, with 23 bases remaining between them. CDR1 and CDR2 (germline): GTSNPN, SVGIG (reference sequence). This CDR3 has 16 residues. Broader study findings: Several of the most significant clusters appeared linked to common viral pathogens, based on a later analysis.

Vbeta (60) and Jbeta (13) primers were used in the PCR. TCRdb keeps only in-frame clones here, not all; method: immunoSEQ multiplex PCR. The sample shows 120,000 or so clones, less than 85% of them seen only once. Among the donors, all were healthy bone marrow donors. This TCR derives from a middle-aged man in good health and CMV-seronegative. The genes are TRBV30 and TRBJ2-7, with D possibly matching TRBD1 (5 bases). Sequencing used PBMCs. CDR3 DNA sequence: TGTGCCTGGAGTCCCCCCCCAGGGTGGGCTTGGGGCGAGCAGTACTTC. Its protein product is CAWSPPPGWAWGEQYF.